Listed here are 17 T cell receptor beta chains from one sample, sequenced in a study of T-cell memory formation after mild COVID-19. One entry per CDR3 protein results from TCRdb running MiXCR on the 5' RACE reads. The table has 250,000 to 350,000 distinct CDR3 sequences, 15% to 20% seen once. Sequencing used PBMCs or a T cell subset sorted from them (not recorded which). These receptors were collected from a man aged 18 to 30 who had mild COVID-19 (a few samples of this study predate the infection). Cell type and time point are not known.

This clonotype showed up just a few times. The genes are TRBV24-1 and TRBJ2-5; D ambiguous. The germline CDR1 and CDR2 sequences are KGHDR and SFDVKD. Trimming pared 3 bases from V and 5 bases from J, leaving 3 bases between. The CDR3 covers 11 residues. In DNA form, the CDR3 reads TGTGCCACCAGTGATAGGGAGACCCAGTACTTC. It codes for CATSDRETQYF.

The chain employs TRBV12-3 or TRBV12-4 and TRBJ2-1, with 12 bases identical to TRBD2. Trimming removed 7 bases from V and 7 bases from J; junction bases left unmatched: 8. The CDR3 covers 15 residues. The CDR3 region has the DNA TGTGCCAGCACCCTACGACTAGCGGGGGTTAATGAGCAGTTCTTC. Protein: CASTLRLAGVNEQFF.

The chain combines TRBV6-2 or TRBV6-3 with TRBJ2-1; either TRBD1 or TRBD2 may supply D (6 bases each). Trimming stripped 6 bases from V and 0 bases from J, with 12 bases between. The V gene's germline CDR1 is MNHEY and CDR2 SVGEGT. The CDR3 has 15 amino acids. The CDR3 sequence is CASSPRGASYNEQFF. For the CDR3, the DNA is TGTGCCAGCAGCCCAAGGGGGGCCTCCTACAATGAGCAGTTCTTC.

This rearrangement joins TRBV3-1 to TRBJ1-2; D uncertain. Deletions cut 4 bases from V and 4 bases from J, with 7 bases between. CDR3 length equals 12 residues. CDR1 is LGHDT and CDR2 is YNNKEL in the germline V gene (reference sequence). The CDR3 loop is CASSLSLYGYTF. In DNA form, the CDR3 reads TGTGCCAGCAGCCTCAGCCTCTATGGCTACACCTTC.

The chain employs TRBV24-1 and TRBJ2-3; TRBD1 agrees at 9 bases. The trim removed 3 bases at V and 7 bases at J, leaving 7 bases unmatched. Germline values: CDR1 KGHDR, CDR2 SFDVKD. This CDR3 has 15 residues. Here the CDR3 DNA reads TGTGCCACCAGTGATAGGGGGACAGGGCGGAATACGCAGTATTTT. This encodes CATSDRGTGRNTQYF.

CDR3 loop: CASSLTSREPKYF. The DNA for the CDR3 is TGTGCCAGCAGTTTGACTAGCAGGGAGCCCAAGTACTTC. This chain joins TRBV7-3 and TRBJ2-5, with TRBD2 identical over 7 bases. Germline CDR1 and CDR2: SGHTA and FQGTGA. The length of the CDR3 is 13 residues. With 6 bases clipped from V and 12 bases from J, the junction kept 13 bases outside the gene matches.

This clonotype turned up a few times. The gene calls are TRBV6-1 and TRBJ1-1, with D unclear. Trimming took off 8 bases at V and 4 bases at J, with 14 bases between the two ends. This CDR3 contains 13 residues. Germline loops: CDR1 MNHNS, CDR2 SASEGT. Here the CDR3 DNA reads TGTGCCAGCGGCTCGGCACGGAGCACTGAAGCTTTCTTT. This codes for CASGSARSTEAFF.

This clonotype was found a few times. This chain links TRBV5-4 with TRBJ1-5, with D possibly TRBD1 on 6 matching bases. The CDR3 extends over 15 amino acids. Trimming left V 6 bases short and J 2 bases short, with 15 bases between. In germline, CDR1 is SGHNT, CDR2 YYREEE (reference sequence). CDR3 bases: TGTGCCAGCAACGTACAGGGACTAGGCAATCAGCCCCAGCATTTT. Translation gives CASNVQGLGNQPQHF. The variable domain in full, with the rest retrieved from reference TRBV5-4 and TRBJ1-5, is ETGVTQSPTHLIKTRGQQVTLRCSSQSGHNTVSWYQQALGQGPQFIFQYYREEENGRGNFPPRFSGLQFPNYSSELNVNALELDDSALYLCASNVQGLGNQPQHFGDGTRLSIL.

This clonotype was found a few times. The V and J genes are TRBV5-4 and TRBJ2-7; tentatively, D is TRBD1 or TRBD2 (6 bases each). Trimming cost V 4 bases and J 0 bases, with 14 bases left between them. Germline V lookup: CDR1 SGHNT, CDR2 YYREEE (reference sequence). The CDR3 totals 15 residues. The chain's CDR3 is CASSDPEGVSYEQYF. CDR3 coding DNA: TGTGCCAGCAGCGACCCGGAGGGGGTCTCCTACGAGCAGTACTTC.

This clonotype was detected a few times. J is TRBJ2-7 and V is TRBV6-6, with D unclear. CDR1 is MNHNY and CDR2 is SVGAGI in the germline V gene (reference sequence). The CDR3 has 13 amino acids. Between the trimmed V and J ends, which lost 7 bases and 0 bases, there was a span of 10 bases. The CDR3 sequence is CASNPGTSYEQYF. The DNA of the CDR3 is TGTGCCAGCAACCCCGGAACCTCCTACGAGCAGTACTTC.

The chain uses TRBV4-1 and TRBJ1-1; maybe TRBD1 (5 bases). The CDR3 is 14 amino acids. Trimming stripped 4 bases from V and 5 bases from J, with 14 bases between. Germline CDR1 reads MGHRA; CDR2 reads YSYEKL. The CDR3 loop is CASSPPQGRTEAFF. Here the CDR3 DNA reads TGCGCCAGCAGCCCCCCCCAGGGACGTACTGAAGCTTTCTTT.

The table lists this clonotype with a few counts. The V call is TRBV6-5, the J call TRBJ1-4; possibly TRBD1 for D (6 bases). This CDR3 has 15 amino acids. V was shortened by 4 bases and J by 7 bases, with 16 bases between the two germline ends. The germline V gene has CDR1 MNHEY and CDR2 SVGAGI. This CDR3 reads CASSSRTDGGEKLFF. The CDR3 coding sequence is TGTGCCAGCAGTTCTCGGACAGACGGGGGTGAAAAACTGTTTTTT.

The chain carries TRBV4-2 and TRBJ2-2; 7 nucleotides line up with TRBD2. Looked up from germline, CDR1 is LGHNA and CDR2 is YNFKEQ. V shed 4 bases, J shed 0 bases, and the junction held 14 bases outside the gene matches. CDR3 size: 19 residues. The CDR3 sequence: CASSPRASGEASNTGELFF. DNA of the CDR3: TGTGCCAGCAGCCCCCGGGCCAGCGGGGAAGCCTCGAACACCGGGGAGCTGTTTTTT.

This clonotype turned up a few times. The rearrangement joins TRBV20-1 to TRBJ1-4, with a weak D call TRBD1 (5 bases). The CDR3 is 14 residues long. V gave up 6 bases and J gave up 0 bases, with 11 bases separating them. Germline lookup yields CDR1 DFQATT and CDR2 SNEGSKA (reference sequence). CDR3 protein: CSAWTGATNEKLFF. DNA for the CDR3: TGCAGTGCGTGGACGGGGGCAACTAATGAAAAACTGTTTTTT.

The genes are TRBV4-3 and TRBJ1-6; D gene uncertain. The V and J ends lost 0 bases and 9 bases respectively, with 9 bases between them. Germline assignment: CDR1 LGHNA and CDR2 YSLEER. There are 14 residues in the CDR3. The CDR3 region is CASSQEPGSSPLHF. The CDR3 bases are TGCGCCAGCAGCCAAGAACCGGGGAGTTCACCCCTCCACTTT.

The chain has TRBV6-5 and TRBJ2-7, with 7 nucleotides matching TRBD1. This CDR3 is built from 15 residues. Germline V lookup: CDR1 MNHEY, CDR2 SVGAGI. V lost 5 bases and J lost 5; bases outside the gene matches: 12. The CDR3 DNA reads as TGTGCCAGCAGTAACACGGACAGGCACACTGACGAGCAGTACTTC. It is translated as CASSNTDRHTDEQYF.

CDR3 sequence reads: CASSQDFGVGANVLTF. The CDR3 DNA follows: TGTGCCAGCAGCCAAGATTTTGGGGTTGGGGCCAACGTCCTGACTTTC. This rearrangement joins TRBV3-1 to TRBJ2-6, with D unclear. This CDR3 comprises 16 residues. Germline CDR1 LGHDT, CDR2 YNNKEL (reference sequence). V lost 0 bases to trimming and J lost 3 bases, with 9 bases between them.